This T cell receptor beta chain was sequenced during a study of cytomegalovirus exposure and HLA in healthy donors. Overall study results and limits: HLA allele associations emerged for under 20,000 TCR beta sequences in a later analysis, at 0.05 false discovery rate. Based on reports, TCR beta sequences accurately predicted HLA-A and HLA-B alleles for most subjects. Among TCR beta chains, those listed as cytomegalovirus-associated numbered over 150.

As to this clone: The target antigen is unknown.

Both 60 Vbeta primers and 13 Jbeta primers went into the PCR. Profiling relied on immunoSEQ multiplex PCR, and the TCRdb table lists in-frame clones only, not all of them. The table lists fewer than 200,000 clones. V lost 5 bases to trimming and J lost 2 bases, with 13 bases between them. Looked up from germline, CDR1 is LNHDA and CDR2 is SQIVND (reference sequence). This CDR3 comprises 14 residues. The sequenced sample was PBMCs. This TCR came from a man aged 25-45 years in good health and CMV-seronegative. The J gene is TRBJ2-7, the V gene TRBV19; perhaps TRBD2 as D (7 bases). As DNA, the CDR3 is TGTGCCAGTAGTCCGGGGGGCAGCACCTACGAGCAGTACTTC. This translates into CASSPGGSTYEQYF.